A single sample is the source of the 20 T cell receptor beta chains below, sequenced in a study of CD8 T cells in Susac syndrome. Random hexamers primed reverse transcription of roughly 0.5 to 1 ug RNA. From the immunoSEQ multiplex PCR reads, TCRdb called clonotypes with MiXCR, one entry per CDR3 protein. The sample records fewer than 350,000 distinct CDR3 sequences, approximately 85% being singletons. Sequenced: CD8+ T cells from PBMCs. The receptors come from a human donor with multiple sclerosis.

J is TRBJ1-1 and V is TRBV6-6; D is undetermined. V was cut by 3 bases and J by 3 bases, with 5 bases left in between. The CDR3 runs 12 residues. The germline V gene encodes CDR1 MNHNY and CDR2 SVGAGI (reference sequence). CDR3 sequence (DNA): TGTGCCAGCAGTTATGCAGACACTGAAGCTTTCTTT. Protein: CASSYADTEAFF.

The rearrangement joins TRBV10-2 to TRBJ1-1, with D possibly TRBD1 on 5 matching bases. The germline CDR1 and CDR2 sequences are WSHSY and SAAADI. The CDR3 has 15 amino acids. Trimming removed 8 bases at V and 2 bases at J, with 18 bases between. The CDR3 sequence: CASYQGVGVNTEAFF. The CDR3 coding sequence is TGCGCCAGCTATCAAGGGGTGGGGGTCAACACTGAAGCTTTCTTT.

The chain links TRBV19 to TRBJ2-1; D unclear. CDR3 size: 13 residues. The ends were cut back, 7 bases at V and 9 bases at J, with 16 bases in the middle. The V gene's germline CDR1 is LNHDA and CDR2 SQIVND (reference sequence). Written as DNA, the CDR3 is TGTGCCAGTACCAGTTTTGGGGTGGGTGAGCAGTTCTTC. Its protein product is CASTSFGVGEQFF.

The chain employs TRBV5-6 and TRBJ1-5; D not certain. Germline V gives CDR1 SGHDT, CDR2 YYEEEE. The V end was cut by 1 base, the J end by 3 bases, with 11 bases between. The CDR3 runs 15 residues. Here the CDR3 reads CASSLYGVTNQPQHF. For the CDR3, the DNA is TGTGCCAGCAGCTTGTACGGGGTGACCAATCAGCCCCAGCATTTT.

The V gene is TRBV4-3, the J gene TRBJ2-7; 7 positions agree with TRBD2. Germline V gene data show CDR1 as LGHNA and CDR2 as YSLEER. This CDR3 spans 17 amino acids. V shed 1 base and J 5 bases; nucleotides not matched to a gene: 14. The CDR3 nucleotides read TGCGCCAGCAGCCAAGGAGACATACGGGAGGTCATTGACGAGCAGTACTTC. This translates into CASSQGDIREVIDEQYF.

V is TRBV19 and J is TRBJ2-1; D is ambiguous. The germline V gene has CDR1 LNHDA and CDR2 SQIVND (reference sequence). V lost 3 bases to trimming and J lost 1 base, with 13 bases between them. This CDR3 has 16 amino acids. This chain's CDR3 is CASSITLSRSYNEQFF. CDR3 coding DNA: TGTGCCAGTAGTATTACCCTTTCTCGTTCCTACAATGAGCAGTTCTTC.

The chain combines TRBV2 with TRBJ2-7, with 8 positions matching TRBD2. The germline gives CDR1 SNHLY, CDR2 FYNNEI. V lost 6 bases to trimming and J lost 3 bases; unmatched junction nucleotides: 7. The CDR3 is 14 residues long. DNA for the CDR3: TGTGCCAGCAGCGTATCGGGAGGGTACTACGAGCAGTACTTC. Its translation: CASSVSGGYYEQYF.

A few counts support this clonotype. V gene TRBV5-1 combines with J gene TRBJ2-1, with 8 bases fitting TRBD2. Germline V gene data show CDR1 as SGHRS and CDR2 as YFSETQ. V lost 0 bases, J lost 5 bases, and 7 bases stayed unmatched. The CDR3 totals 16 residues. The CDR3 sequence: CASSLDTGGAHNEQFF. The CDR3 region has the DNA TGCGCCAGCAGCTTGGACACGGGAGGGGCCCACAATGAGCAGTTCTTC.

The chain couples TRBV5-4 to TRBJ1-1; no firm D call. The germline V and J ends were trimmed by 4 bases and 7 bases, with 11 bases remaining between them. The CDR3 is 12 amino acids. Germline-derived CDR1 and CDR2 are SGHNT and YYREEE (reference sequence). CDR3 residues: CASSPRGVEAFF. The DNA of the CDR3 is TGTGCCAGCAGCCCCCGAGGAGTTGAAGCTTTCTTT.

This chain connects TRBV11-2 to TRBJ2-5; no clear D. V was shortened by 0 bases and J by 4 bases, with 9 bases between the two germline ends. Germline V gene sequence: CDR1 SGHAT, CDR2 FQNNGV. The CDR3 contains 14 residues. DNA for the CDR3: TGTGCCAGCAGCTTAGATCGCGGAATAGAGACCCAGTACTTC. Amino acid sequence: CASSLDRGIETQYF. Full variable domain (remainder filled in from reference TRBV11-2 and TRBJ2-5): EAGVAQSPRYKIIEKRQSVAFWCNPISGHATLYWYQQILGQGPKLLIQFQNNGVVDDSQLPKDRFSAERLKGVDSTLKIQPAKLEDSAVYLCASSLDRGIETQYFGPGTRLLVL.

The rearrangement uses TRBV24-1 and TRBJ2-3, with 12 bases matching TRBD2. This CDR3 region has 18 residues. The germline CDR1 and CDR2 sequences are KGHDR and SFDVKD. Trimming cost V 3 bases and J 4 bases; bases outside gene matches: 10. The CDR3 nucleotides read TGTGCCACCAGTGATAATCACGCGACTAGCGGGAGTTCAGATACGCAGTATTTT. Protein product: CATSDNHATSGSSDTQYF.

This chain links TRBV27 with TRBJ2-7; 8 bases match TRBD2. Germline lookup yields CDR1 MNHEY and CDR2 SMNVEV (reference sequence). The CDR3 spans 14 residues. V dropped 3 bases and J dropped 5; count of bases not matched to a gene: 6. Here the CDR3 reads CASSLSSGSDEQYF. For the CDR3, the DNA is TGTGCCAGCAGTTTGTCCAGCGGGAGCGACGAGCAGTACTTC.

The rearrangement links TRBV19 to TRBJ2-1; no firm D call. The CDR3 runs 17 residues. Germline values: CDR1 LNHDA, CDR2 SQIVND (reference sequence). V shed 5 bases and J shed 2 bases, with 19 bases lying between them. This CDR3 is CASSVLSSPPPYNEQFF. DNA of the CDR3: TGTGCCAGTAGTGTCCTTTCTAGTCCCCCGCCCTACAATGAGCAGTTCTTC. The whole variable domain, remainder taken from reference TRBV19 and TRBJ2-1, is DGGITQSPKYLFRKEGQNVTLSCEQNLNHDAMYWYRQDPGQGLRLIYYSQIVNDFQKGDIAEGYSVSREKKESFPLTVTSAQKNPTAFYLCASSVLSSPPPYNEQFFGPGTRLTVL.

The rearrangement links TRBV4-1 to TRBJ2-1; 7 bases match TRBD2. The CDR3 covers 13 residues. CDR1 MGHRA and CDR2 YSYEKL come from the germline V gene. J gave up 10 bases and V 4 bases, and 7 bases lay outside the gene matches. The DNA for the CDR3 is TGCGCCAGCAGCCCTAAGCTAGCGGAAGAGCAGTTCTTC. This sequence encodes CASSPKLAEEQFF.

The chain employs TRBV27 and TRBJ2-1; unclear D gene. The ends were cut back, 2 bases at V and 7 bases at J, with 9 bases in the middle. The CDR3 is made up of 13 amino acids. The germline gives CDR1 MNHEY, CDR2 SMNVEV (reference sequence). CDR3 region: CASSLRSGNEQFF. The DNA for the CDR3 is TGTGCCAGCAGTTTACGGTCCGGAAATGAGCAGTTCTTC.

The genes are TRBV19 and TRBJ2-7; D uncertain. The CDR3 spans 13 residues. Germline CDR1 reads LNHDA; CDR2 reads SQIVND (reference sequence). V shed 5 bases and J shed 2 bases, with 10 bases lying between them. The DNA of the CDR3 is TGTGCCAGTAGTCCCGACGGAACCTACGAGCAGTACTTC. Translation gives CASSPDGTYEQYF.

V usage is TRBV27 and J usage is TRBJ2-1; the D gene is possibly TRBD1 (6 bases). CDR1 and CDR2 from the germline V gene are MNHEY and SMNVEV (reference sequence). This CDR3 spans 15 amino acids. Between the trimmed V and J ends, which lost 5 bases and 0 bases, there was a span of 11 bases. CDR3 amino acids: CASSTGTRSYNEQFF. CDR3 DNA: TGTGCCAGCAGTACAGGGACCCGCTCCTACAATGAGCAGTTCTTC.

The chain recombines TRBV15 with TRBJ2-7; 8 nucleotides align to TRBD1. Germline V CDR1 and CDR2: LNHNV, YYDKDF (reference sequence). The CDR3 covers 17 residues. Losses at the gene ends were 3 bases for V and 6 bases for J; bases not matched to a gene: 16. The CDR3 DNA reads TGTGCCACCAGCAGGACTGATTTGGGACAGGCGGCACTCGAGCAGTACTTC. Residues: CATSRTDLGQAALEQYF. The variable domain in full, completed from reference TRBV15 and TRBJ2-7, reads DAMVIQNPRYQVTQFGKPVTLSCSQTLNHNVMYWYQQKSSQAPKLLFHYYDKDFNNEADTPDNFQSRRPNTSFCFLDIRSPGLGDTAMYLCATSRTDLGQAALEQYFGPGTRLTVT.

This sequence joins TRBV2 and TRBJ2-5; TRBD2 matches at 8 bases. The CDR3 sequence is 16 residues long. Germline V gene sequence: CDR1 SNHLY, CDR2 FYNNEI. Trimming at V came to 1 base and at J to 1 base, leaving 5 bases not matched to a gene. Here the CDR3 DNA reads TGTGCCAGCAGTGAAGGGGCTAGCGGGCTCCAAGAGACCCAGTACTTC. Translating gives CASSEGASGLQETQYF.

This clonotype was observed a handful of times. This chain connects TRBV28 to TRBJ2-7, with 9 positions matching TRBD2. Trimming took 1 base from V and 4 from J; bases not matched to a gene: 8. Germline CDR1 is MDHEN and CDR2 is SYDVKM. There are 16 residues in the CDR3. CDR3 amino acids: CASSLFGSGRWYEQYF. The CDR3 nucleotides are TGTGCCAGCAGTTTATTTGGGAGCGGGAGGTGGTACGAGCAGTACTTC.